This is a list of T cell receptor beta chains from one sample in a study of T cell repertoires in ileal Crohn's disease. Repertoires were generated with immunoSEQ multiplex PCR, while TCRdb's copy carries only in-frame clones and drops some. The data show thousands of clones, roughly three quarters seen once. Sequenced: ileal tissue. The receptors were sampled from an adult with Crohn's disease. Each CDR3 is given with its conserved first and last residue. A D gene is named only where the DNA matches it firmly. The size entry is marked missing in some rows and otherwise reads once, few, many or a size class.

>.|TRBJ1-1|TRBV5-1|TRBD1
TGCGCCAGCAGCTGGGACAGTTTGAACACTGAAGCTTTCTTT
CASSWDSLNTEAFF
>.|TRBJ1-3|TRBV6-1|TRBD1
TGTGCCAGCAGTGAACGGGGACAGGCCAATTTT
CASSERGQANF
>.|TRBJ2-3|TRBV7-3|TRBD2
TGTGCCAGCAGCTTAAAGCCGGGGACTAGCGGGGGATGGGCTCCGGGTACGCAGTATTTT
CASSLKPGTSGGWAPGTQYF
>.|TRBJ2-7|TRBV5-4|TRBD1
TGTGCCAGCAGCTCAACGGGACAGAGGTTGCACGAGCAGTACTTC
CASSSTGQRLHEQYF
>once|TRBJ1-2|TRBV4-3|.
TGCGCCAGCAGCCAAGAAGGGGGGCCGAACTATGGCTACACCTTC
CASSQEGGPNYGYTF
>once|TRBJ2-6|TRBV7-3|.
TGTGCCAGCAGCGTTTCCGGGGTTGAAGGGGCCAACGTCCTGACTTTC
CASSVSGVEGANVLTF
>.|TRBJ2-5|TRBV19|TRBD1
TGTGCCAGTAGTTCCTCCGGGACAGGGCAAGAGACCCAGTACTTC
CASSSSGTGQETQYF
>.|TRBJ1-1|TRBV15|.
TGTGCCACACAGACAACCCAGAACACTGAAGCTTTCTTT
CATQTTQNTEAFF
>large|TRBJ2-5|TRBV14|.
TGTGCCAGCAGCCAAGATTCAAGGACGAATACCCAAGAGACCCAGTACTTC
CASSQDSRTNTQETQYF
>.|TRBJ1-5|TRBV19|TRBD1
TGTGCCAGTAGAAAGGGACAGAATAGCAATCAGCCCCAGCATTTT
CASRKGQNSNQPQHF
>.|TRBJ2-3|TRBV19|TRBD2
TGTGCCAGTAGTATTCGGGGACTAGCGGGAGGGGATACGCAGTATTTT
CASSIRGLAGGDTQYF
>.|TRBJ2-1|TRBV5-4|TRBD2
TGTGCCAGCAGCTTGGCCCGGCTAGCGGGGGGGGATGAGCAGTTCTTC
CASSLARLAGGDEQFF
>.|TRBJ1-2|TRBV19|.
TGTGCCAGTAGTATAGACAGGGTCTGGGGCTACACCTTC
CASSIDRVWGYTF
>.|TRBJ2-3|TRBV5-1|TRBD2
TGCGCCAGCAGCTTGGTGATAGCGGGAGGAGGTTCAGATACGCAGTATTTT
CASSLVIAGGGSDTQYF
>few|TRBJ2-3|TRBV27|.
TGTGCCAGCAGTGCTCGGGCCTTGTCCACAGATACGCAGTATTTT
CASSARALSTDTQYF
>.|TRBJ2-7|TRBV20-1|.
TGCAGTGCTGGGACCTCCGCCGAGCAGTACTTC
CSAGTSAEQYF
>.|TRBJ2-5|TRBV9|.
TGTGCCAGCAGCGTCTTTCAGGGGGGACGGGAGACCCAGTACTTC
CASSVFQGGRETQYF
>.|TRBJ1-2|TRBV4-1|.
TGCGCCAGCAGCCAAGATCGGGTAGGGCTCTATGGCTACACCTTC
CASSQDRVGLYGYTF
>.|TRBJ2-1|TRBV10-1|.
TGCGCCAGCAGTGAGTCGTCATTTCGCAATGAGCAGTTCTTC
CASSESSFRNEQFF
>large|TRBJ2-5|TRBV10-1|TRBD2
TGCGCCAGCAGTGCGACTAGCCGAGAGACCCAGTACTTC
CASSATSRETQYF
>.|TRBJ1-6|TRBV30|.
TGTGCCCAGGACGGTCAGGGCTCACATAATTCACCCCTCCACTTT
CAQDGQGSHNSPLHF
>.|TRBJ2-5|TRBV20-1|.
TGCAGTGCCGGACACCAAGAGACCCAGTACTTC
CSAGHQETQYF
>.|TRBJ1-2|TRBV6-1|.
TGTGCCAGCACAGCTAACTATGGCTACACCTTC
CASTANYGYTF
>.|TRBJ2-1|TRBV19|TRBD1
TGTGCCAGTAGTTACAGGGGCTTGTCCTACAATGAGCAGTTCTTC
CASSYRGLSYNEQFF
>.|TRBJ2-1|TRBV4-1|.
TGCGCCAGCAGCCCCTCCTTAGGGGCCAATGAGCAGTTCTTC
CASSPSLGANEQFF
>.|TRBJ2-5|TRBV19|TRBD2
TGTGCCAGTAGCGGGGGGGCCACTGAGACCCAGTACTTC
CASSGGATETQYF